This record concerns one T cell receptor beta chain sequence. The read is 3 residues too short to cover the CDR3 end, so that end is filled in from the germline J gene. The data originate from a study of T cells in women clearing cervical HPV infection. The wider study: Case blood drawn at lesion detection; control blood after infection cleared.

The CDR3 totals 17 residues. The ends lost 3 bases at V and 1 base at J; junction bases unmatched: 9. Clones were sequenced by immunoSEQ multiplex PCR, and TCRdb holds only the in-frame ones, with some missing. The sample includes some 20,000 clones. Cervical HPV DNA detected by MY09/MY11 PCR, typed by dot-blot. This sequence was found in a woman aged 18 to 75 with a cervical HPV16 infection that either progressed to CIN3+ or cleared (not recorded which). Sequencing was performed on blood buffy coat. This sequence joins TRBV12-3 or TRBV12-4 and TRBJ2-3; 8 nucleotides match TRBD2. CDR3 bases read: TGTGCCAGCAGTTTGGGTGGAGCGGGGGTTGGCACAGATACG. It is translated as CASSLGGAGVGTDT. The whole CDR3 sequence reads CASSLGGAGVGTDTQYF.